The following is a T cell receptor beta chain sequence with its context. Original methodology: Researchers report that nucleated cell counts were estimated from reference gene primer amplification. Profiled with immunoSEQ multiplex PCR; TCRdb holds only in-frame clones, not every one. V and J calls and clone size are given by that table; D and trimming were obtained from the DNA. The table lists 95,000 to 150,000 clones, about three quarters of them singletons. The CDR3 covers 17 residues. Germline V gene lookup returns CDR1 SGHRS and CDR2 YFSETQ. Trimming took off 2 bases at V and 0 bases at J, with 15 bases between the two ends. This record belongs to a study of blood T cell repertoires in COVID-19. Whole-study context: Acute-phase and convalescent COVID-19 samples originated in the United States, Italy and Spain. PBMCs, B-cell-depleted T cells, or T cells provided the cDNA or gDNA that made up the material.

The sample consisted of peripheral blood. The sequence came from a human donor with acute or convalescent COVID-19. The donor label of this sample is uncertain. This sequence joins TRBV5-1 and TRBJ1-3, with D perhaps TRBD1 (5 bases). Written as DNA, the CDR3 is TGCGCCAGCAGCTTCAGACAGCTTCGATCCTCTGGAAACACCATATATTTT. Its translation is CASSFRQLRSSGNTIYF. Full variable domain (remainder filled in from reference TRBV5-1 and TRBJ1-3): KAGVTQTPRYLIKTRGQQVTLSCSPISGHRSVSWYQQTPGQGLQFLFEYFSETQRNKGNFPGRFSGRQFSNSRSEMNVSTLELGDSALYLCASSFRQLRSSGNTIYFGEGSWLTVV.